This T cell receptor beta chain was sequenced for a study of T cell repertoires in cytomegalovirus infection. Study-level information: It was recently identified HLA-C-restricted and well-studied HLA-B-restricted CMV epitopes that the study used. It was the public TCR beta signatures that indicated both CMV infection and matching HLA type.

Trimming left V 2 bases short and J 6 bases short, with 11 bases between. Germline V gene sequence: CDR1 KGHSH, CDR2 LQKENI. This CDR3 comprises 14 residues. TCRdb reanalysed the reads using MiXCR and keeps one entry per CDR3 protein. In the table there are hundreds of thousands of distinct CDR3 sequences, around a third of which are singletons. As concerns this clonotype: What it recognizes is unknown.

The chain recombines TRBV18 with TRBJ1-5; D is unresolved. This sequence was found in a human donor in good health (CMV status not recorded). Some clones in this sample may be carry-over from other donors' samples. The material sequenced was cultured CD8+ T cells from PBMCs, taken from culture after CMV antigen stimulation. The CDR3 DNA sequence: TGTGCCAGCTCACCAGCTAAAGGATCTCAGCCCCAGCATTTT. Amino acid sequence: CASSPAKGSQPQHF.